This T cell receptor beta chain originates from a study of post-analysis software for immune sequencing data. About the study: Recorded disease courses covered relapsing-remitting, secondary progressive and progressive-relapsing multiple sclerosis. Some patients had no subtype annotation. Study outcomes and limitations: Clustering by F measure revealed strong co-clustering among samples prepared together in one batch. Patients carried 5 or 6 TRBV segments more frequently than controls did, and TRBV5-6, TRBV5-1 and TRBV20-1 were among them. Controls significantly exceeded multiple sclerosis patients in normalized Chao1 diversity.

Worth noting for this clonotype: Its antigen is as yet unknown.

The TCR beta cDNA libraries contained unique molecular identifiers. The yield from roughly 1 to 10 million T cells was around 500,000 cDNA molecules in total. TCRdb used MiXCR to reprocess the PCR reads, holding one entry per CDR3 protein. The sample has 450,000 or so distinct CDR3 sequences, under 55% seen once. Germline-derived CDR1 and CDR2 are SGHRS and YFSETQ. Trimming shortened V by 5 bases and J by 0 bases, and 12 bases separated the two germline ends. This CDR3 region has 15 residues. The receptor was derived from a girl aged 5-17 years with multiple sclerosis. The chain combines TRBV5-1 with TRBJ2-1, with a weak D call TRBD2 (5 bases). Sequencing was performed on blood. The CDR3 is CASRFPGSSYNEQFF. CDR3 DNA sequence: TGCGCCAGCAGGTTCCCGGGGAGCTCCTACAATGAGCAGTTCTTC.